This TCR beta chain was recovered during a study of blood T cell repertoires in COVID-19. Study-level background: The cDNA or gDNA used as material had been derived from T cells, B-cell-depleted T cells, or PBMCs.

How the authors handled the data: The authors estimated nucleated cell counts from reference gene primer amplification. Libraries were prepared by immunoSEQ multiplex PCR; TCRdb keeps only in-frame clonotypes and omits some of them. The D gene and trimming were derived from the DNA, and the V and J assignments and clone size from that table. The sample has about 6,100 clones; roughly 85% are singletons. The CDR3 loop spans 14 amino acids. V shed 4 bases and J 2 bases; nucleotides not matched to a gene: 5. Germline V lookup: CDR1 MGHDK, CDR2 SYGVNS. The clonotype comes from a human donor with active COVID-19. The donor label of this sample is uncertain. The chain couples TRBV25-1 to TRBJ2-7; 7 bases line up with TRBD1. The sample consisted of peripheral blood. The CDR3 region has the DNA TGTGCCAGCAGTGTGACGCAGGGGGCCTACGAGCAGTACTTC. Translated: CASSVTQGAYEQYF.